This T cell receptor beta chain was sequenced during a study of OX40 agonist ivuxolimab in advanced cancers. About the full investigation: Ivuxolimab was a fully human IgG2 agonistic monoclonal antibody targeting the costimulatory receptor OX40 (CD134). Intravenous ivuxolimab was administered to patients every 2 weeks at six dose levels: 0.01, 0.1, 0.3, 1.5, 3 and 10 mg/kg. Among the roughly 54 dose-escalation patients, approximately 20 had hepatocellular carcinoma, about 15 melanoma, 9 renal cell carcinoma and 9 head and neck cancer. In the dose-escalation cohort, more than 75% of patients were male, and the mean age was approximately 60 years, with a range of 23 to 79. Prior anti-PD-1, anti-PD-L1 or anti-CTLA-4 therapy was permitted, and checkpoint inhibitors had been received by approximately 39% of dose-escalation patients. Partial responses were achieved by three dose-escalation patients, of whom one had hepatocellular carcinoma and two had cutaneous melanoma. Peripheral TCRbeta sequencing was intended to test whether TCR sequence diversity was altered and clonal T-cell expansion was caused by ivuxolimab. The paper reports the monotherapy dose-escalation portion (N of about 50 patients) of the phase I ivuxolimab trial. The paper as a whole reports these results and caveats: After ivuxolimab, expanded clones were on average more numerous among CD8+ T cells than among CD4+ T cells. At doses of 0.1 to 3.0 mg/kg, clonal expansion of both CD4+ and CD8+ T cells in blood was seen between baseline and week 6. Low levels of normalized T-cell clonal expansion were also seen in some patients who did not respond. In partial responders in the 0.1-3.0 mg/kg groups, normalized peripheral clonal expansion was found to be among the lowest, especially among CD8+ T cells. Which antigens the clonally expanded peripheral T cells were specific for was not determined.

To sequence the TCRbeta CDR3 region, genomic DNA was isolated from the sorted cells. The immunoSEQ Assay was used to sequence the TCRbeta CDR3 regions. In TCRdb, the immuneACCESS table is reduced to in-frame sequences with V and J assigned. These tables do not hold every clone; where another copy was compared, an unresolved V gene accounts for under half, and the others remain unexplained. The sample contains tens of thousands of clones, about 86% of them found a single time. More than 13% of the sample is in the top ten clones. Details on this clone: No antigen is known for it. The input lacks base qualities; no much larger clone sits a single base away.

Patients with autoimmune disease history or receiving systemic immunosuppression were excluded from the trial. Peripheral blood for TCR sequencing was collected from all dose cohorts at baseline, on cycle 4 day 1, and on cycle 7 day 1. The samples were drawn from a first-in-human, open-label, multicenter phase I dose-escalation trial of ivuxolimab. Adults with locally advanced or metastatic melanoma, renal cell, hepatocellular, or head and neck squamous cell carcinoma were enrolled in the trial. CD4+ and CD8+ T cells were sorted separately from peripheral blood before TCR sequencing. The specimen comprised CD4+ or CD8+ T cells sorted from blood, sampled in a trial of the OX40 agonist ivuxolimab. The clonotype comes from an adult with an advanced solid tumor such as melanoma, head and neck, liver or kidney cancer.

The DNA sequence follows: TGCAGCGGGCTCGGGACAACTAACTATGGCTACACCTTC. Translated, this is CSGLGTTNYGYTF. The rearranged segments are TRBV29-1 and TRBJ1-2, with TRBD1 perhaps the D gene, on 6 matching bases. Sequences SQVTM (CDR1) and ANQGSEA (CDR2) are obtained from the germline V gene. At the junction V is shortened by 7 bases and J by 0 bases, with 12 bases in between. The CDR3 runs 13 residues from the cysteine to the phenylalanine. Only the CDR3 portion is preserved as DNA: 39 bases, with reading frame beginning at the first base.